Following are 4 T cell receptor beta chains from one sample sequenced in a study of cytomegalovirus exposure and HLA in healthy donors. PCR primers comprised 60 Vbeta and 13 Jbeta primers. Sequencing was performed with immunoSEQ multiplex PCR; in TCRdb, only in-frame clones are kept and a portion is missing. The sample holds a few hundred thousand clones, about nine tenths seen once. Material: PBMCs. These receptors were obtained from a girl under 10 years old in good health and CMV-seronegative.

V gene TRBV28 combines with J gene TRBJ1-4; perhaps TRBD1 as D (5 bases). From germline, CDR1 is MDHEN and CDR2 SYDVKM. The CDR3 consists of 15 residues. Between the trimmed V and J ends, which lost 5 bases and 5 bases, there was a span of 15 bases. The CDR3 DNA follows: TGTGCCAGCAGTCTACCCACAGGACCGAATGAAAAACTGTTTTTT. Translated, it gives CASSLPTGPNEKLFF.

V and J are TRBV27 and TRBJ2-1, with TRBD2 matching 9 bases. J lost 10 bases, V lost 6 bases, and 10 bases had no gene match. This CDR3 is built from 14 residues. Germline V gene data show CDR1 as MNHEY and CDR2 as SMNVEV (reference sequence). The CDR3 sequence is CASRLAGVFGEQFF. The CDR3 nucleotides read TGTGCCAGCAGGTTAGCGGGGGTCTTCGGCGAGCAGTTCTTC.

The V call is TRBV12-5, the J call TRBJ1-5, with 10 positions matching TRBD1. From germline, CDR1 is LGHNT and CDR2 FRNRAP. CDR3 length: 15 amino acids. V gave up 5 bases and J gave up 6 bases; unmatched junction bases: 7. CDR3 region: CASGQDRGLFQPQHF. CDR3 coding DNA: TGTGCTAGTGGTCAGGACAGGGGGTTGTTTCAGCCCCAGCATTTT.

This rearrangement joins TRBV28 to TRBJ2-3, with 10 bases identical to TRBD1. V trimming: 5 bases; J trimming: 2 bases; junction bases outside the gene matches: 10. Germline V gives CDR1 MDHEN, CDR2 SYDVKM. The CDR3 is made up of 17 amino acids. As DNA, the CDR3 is TGTGCCAGCAGTCCTGGGGACAGGGGACATTACACAGATACGCAGTATTTT. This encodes CASSPGDRGHYTDTQYF. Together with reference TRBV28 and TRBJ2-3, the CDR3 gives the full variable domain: DVKVTQSSRYLVKRTGEKVFLECVQDMDHENMFWYRQDPGLGLRLIYFSYDVKMKEKGDIPEGYSVSREKKERFSLILESASTNQTSMYLCASSPGDRGHYTDTQYFGPGTRLTVL.